This paragraph reports one TCR beta chain. The antigen is not known. Clones were sequenced by immunoSEQ multiplex PCR, and TCRdb holds only the in-frame ones, with some missing. The repertoire consists of some 90,000 clones, with about 88% occurring once and the leading ten covering less than 15%. This entry comes from a study of T cell responses to AZD1222 COVID-19 vaccine. The V end was cut by 0 bases, the J end by 4 bases, with 10 bases between. This CDR3 comprises 14 residues. Germline V gene sequence: CDR1 SGHRS, CDR2 YFSETQ. Findings of the study overall: Nearly half of unique spike-specific TCRs reportedly avoided B.1.351 and B.1.1.7 mutated regions. Repertoire sampling was restricted to post-peak T cell response timepoints.

The specimen comprised peripheral blood, sampled on day 0 of AZD1222 vaccination. The J gene is TRBJ1-1, the V gene TRBV5-1; tentatively, D is TRBD1 (5 bases). The sequence was obtained from an adult in good health. Written as DNA, the CDR3 is TGCGCCAGCAGCTTGGAGGCAGGGTTCACTGAAGCTTTCTTT. It specifies CASSLEAGFTEAFF.